This entry features one T cell receptor (beta chain) sequence. This sample is drawn from a study of CD8 T cells in Susac syndrome. Germline CDR1 SGHDT, CDR2 YYEEEE. The CDR3 is 15 amino acids. The V and J ends lost 4 bases and 5 bases respectively, with 18 bases between them. The RNA, about 0.45 to 1 ug, was put through reverse transcription using random hexamers. TCRdb reprocessed the immunoSEQ multiplex PCR reads with MiXCR, giving one entry per CDR3 protein. In the table there are approximately 190,000 distinct CDR3 sequences, around 95% of which are singletons. The chain is built from TRBV5-6 and TRBJ1-1, with TRBD1 as a possible D gene (5 bases). This TCR came from a human donor with Susac syndrome. Sequencing used CD4+ T cells from PBMCs. The CDR3 coding sequence is TGTGCCAGCAGCCGGTTCGTGGGGCTTGGAACTGAAGCTTTCTTT. This encodes CASSRFVGLGTEAFF.